The 15 T cell receptor beta chains listed next were all sequenced from one sample in a study of blood T cell repertoires in COVID-19. Some clones are missing from TCRdb's copy, which holds only in-frame ones; the method was immunoSEQ multiplex PCR. This table holds about 170,000 clones, around 84% found once. Specimen: peripheral blood. These receptors came from a woman older than 75 with COVID-19, enrolled during active disease.

This chain joins TRBV14 and TRBJ2-3; 9 nucleotides match TRBD2. V shed 4 bases and J 4 bases; nucleotides not matched to a gene: 3. In germline, CDR1 is SGHDN, CDR2 FVKESK. This CDR3 contains 14 residues. The CDR3 region is CASSPIAGADTQYF. The CDR3 DNA reads TGTGCCAGCAGCCCTATAGCGGGAGCAGATACGCAGTATTTT.

The V gene is TRBV7-3, the J gene TRBJ2-3, with 7 bases fitting TRBD1. The germline V gene encodes CDR1 SGHTA and CDR2 FQGTGA. The CDR3 spans 15 residues. Trimming cost V 4 bases and J 6 bases; bases outside gene matches: 10. The CDR3 DNA reads TGTGCCAGCAGCTGGACAGGAGAGCCGGGGGATACGCAGTATTTT. The encoded protein is CASSWTGEPGDTQYF.

The chain uses TRBV15 and TRBJ2-1; 15 bases fit TRBD2. CDR3 length: 15 residues. The germline V gene has CDR1 LNHNV and CDR2 YYDKDF (reference sequence). J gave up 15 bases and V 0 bases, and 6 bases lay outside the gene matches. The CDR3 loop is CATSRDGLAGGGLFF. The CDR3 nucleotides read TGTGCCACCAGCAGAGATGGACTAGCGGGAGGGGGGCTGTTCTTC.

This sequence joins TRBV6-6 and TRBJ2-5, with D uncertain. V lost 0 bases and J 4 bases, leaving 15 bases between the germline ends. Per germline, CDR1 MNHNY and CDR2 SVGAGI (reference sequence). The CDR3 totals 16 residues. CDR3 in amino acids: CASSYSSMRIGETQYF. The CDR3 nucleotides read TGTGCCAGCAGTTACTCGTCTATGCGGATCGGAGAGACCCAGTACTTC.

The V and J genes are TRBV19 and TRBJ2-5; tentatively, D is TRBD2 (7 bases). V was shortened by 6 bases and J by 2 bases, with 16 bases between the two germline ends. Germline CDR1 is LNHDA and CDR2 is SQIVND (reference sequence). The CDR3 sequence is 15 residues long. CDR3 nucleotides: TGTGCCAGTAGCGTGGGGGGGCAGTTACAAGAGACCCAGTACTTC. Translating gives CASSVGGQLQETQYF.

This clone was seen just once. This rearrangement joins TRBV4-2 to TRBJ1-1; D remains ambiguous. V was shortened by 4 bases and J by 7 bases, with 13 bases between the two germline ends. Germline V CDR1 and CDR2: LGHNA, YNFKEQ. The CDR3 is 13 residues long. The CDR3: CASSLTPENEAFF. CDR3 DNA sequence: TGTGCCAGCAGCCTAACCCCGGAGAATGAAGCTTTCTTT.

This clone was counted once. The chain joins TRBV4-2 to TRBJ2-7; 10 bases are shared with TRBD2. This CDR3 is built from 15 residues. V gave up 3 bases and J gave up 3 bases; unmatched junction bases: 5. Germline loops: CDR1 LGHNA, CDR2 YNFKEQ. The CDR3 here is CASSQAGTSDYEQYF. Here the CDR3 DNA reads TGTGCCAGCAGCCAGGCCGGGACTAGCGACTACGAGCAGTACTTC.

The J gene is TRBJ1-5, the V gene TRBV1; the DNA was not compared with TRBD1, the D call given in the table. TRBV1 is classified as a pseudogene. This CDR3 has 14 amino acids. The CDR3 region is CTRLRQAHNQPQHF. In DNA, the CDR3 is TGCACTCGCCTTCGACAGGCGCACAATCAGCCCCAGCATTTT.

The CDR3 protein is CASSSGQGKNIQYF. The CDR3 nucleotides read TGTGCCAGCAGCTCCGGACAGGGGAAAAACATTCAGTACTTC. The chain couples TRBV7-3 to TRBJ2-4, with 9 bases that match TRBD1. The J segment lost 4 bases and the V segment lost 4 bases, leaving 2 bases of the junction unmatched. Germline V lookup: CDR1 SGHTA, CDR2 FQGTGA. CDR3 length equals 14 residues.

The chain couples TRBV7-2 to TRBJ2-1; 10 bases align to TRBD2. With 3 bases clipped from V and 6 bases from J, the junction kept 11 bases outside the gene matches. This CDR3 comprises 17 residues. Germline CDR1 and CDR2: SGHTA and FQGNSA. CDR3: CASSFQPGTSDRNEQFF. Here the CDR3 DNA reads TGTGCCAGCAGCTTTCAACCCGGGACTAGCGATCGCAATGAGCAGTTCTTC.

This clone has only one observation. The CDR3 here is CASSLSLGQGIEQYF. CDR3 coding DNA: TGTGCCAGCTCACTCTCTCTAGGACAGGGGATCGAGCAGTACTTC. The rearrangement uses TRBV18 and TRBJ2-7, with 9 positions matching TRBD1. Germline V gene data show CDR1 as KGHSH and CDR2 as LQKENI. The CDR3 contains 15 residues. V dropped 4 bases and J dropped 6; count of bases not matched to a gene: 10.

The chain carries TRBV12-3 or TRBV12-4 and TRBJ1-2; TRBD1 is a possible D gene (6 bases). Trimming left V 3 bases short and J 6 bases short, with 11 bases between. CDR3 length equals 13 residues. This chain's CDR3 is CASSFGGQNGYTF. The CDR3 DNA follows: TGTGCCAGCAGTTTCGGGGGGCAAAATGGCTACACCTTC.

The chain is built from TRBV7-8 and TRBJ2-1; the match to TRBD2 covers 16 bases. The V gene end was trimmed by 6 bases and the J gene end by 7 bases; junction bases not matched to a gene: 15. The V gene's germline CDR1 is SGHVS and CDR2 FQNEAQ. CDR3 length: 19 residues. The DNA for the CDR3 is TGTGCCAGCAGACAAGTCCCGGGACTAGCGGGAGGGCCGAGGAATGAGCAGTTCTTC. Protein product: CASRQVPGLAGGPRNEQFF.

The chain links TRBV3-1 (or the pseudogene TRBV3-2) to TRBJ1-1, with 8 bases that match TRBD1. Germline lookup yields CDR1 LGHDT and CDR2 YNNKEL (reference sequence). V gave up 2 bases and J gave up 4 bases; unmatched junction bases: 3. The CDR3 is 14 residues long. The CDR3 DNA follows: TGTGCCAGCAGCCAACAGACAGGGGCCACTGAAGCTTTCTTT. Amino acids: CASSQQTGATEAFF.

The J gene is TRBJ2-7, the V gene TRBV2, with 8 bases identical to TRBD1. The CDR3 is 12 residues long. The junction had 10 bases not matched to a gene; V was cut back by 6 bases and J by 12 bases. Germline V CDR1 and CDR2: SNHLY, FYNNEI. The DNA for the CDR3 is TGTGCCAGCAGGGTTGACAGGGGTCGGACGTACTTC. Translated, it gives CASRVDRGRTYF.